The 20 T cell receptor beta chains in this list originate from one sample, sequenced in a study of blood T cell repertoires in COVID-19. Sequencing was performed with immunoSEQ multiplex PCR; in TCRdb, only in-frame clones are kept and a portion is missing. The sample records around 210,000 clones, 85% being singletons. Material: peripheral blood. The source of these receptors is a man aged 50 to 60 with COVID-19, enrolled during active disease.

The genes are TRBV6-6 and TRBJ2-2, with 7 bases identical to TRBD1. CDR1 is MNHNY and CDR2 is SVGAGI in the germline V gene (reference sequence). The CDR3 runs 14 residues. V was clipped by 1 base and J by 4 bases; unmatched bases: 0. This CDR3 is CASSYYRGTGELFF. The CDR3 DNA reads as TGTGCCAGCAGTTACTACAGGGGCACCGGGGAGCTGTTTTTT.

The chain couples TRBV9 to TRBJ2-5; 7 nucleotides match TRBD2. Germline-derived CDR1 and CDR2 are SGDLS and YYNGEE. The V gene end was trimmed by 5 bases and the J gene end by 5 bases; junction bases not matched to a gene: 6. The CDR3 has 13 amino acids. The CDR3 here is CASSPEAGETQYF. The CDR3 DNA sequence: TGTGCCAGCAGTCCTGAAGCGGGGGAGACCCAGTACTTC.

This chain joins TRBV13 and TRBJ2-3; D possibly corresponds to TRBD2 (6 bases). The CDR3 consists of 18 residues. Trimming stripped 2 bases from V and 2 bases from J, with 20 bases between. The germline V gene encodes CDR1 PRHDT and CDR2 FYEKMQ (reference sequence). CDR3 bases: TGTGCCAGCAGCTTAACCGTGGGGGAGGCGCATACCACAGATACGCAGTATTTT. Protein product: CASSLTVGEAHTTDTQYF.

V usage is TRBV12-3 or TRBV12-4 and J usage is TRBJ1-5; TRBD1 might be the D (6 bases). V dropped 8 bases and J dropped 4 bases, with 12 bases sitting between them. This CDR3 has 13 residues. CDR3 residues: CASALTGNQPQHF. In DNA form, the CDR3 reads TGTGCCAGCGCACTAACAGGGAATCAGCCCCAGCATTTT.

The rearrangement joins TRBV28 to TRBJ2-3, with a weak D call TRBD1 (5 bases). The CDR3 is made up of 17 amino acids. Germline V lookup: CDR1 MDHEN, CDR2 SYDVKM. V was pared by 1 base and J by 0 bases, with 14 bases between. CDR3 in DNA: TGTGCCAGCAGTTTATTTCCAGACAGCTCTAGCACAGATACGCAGTATTTT. Its translation: CASSLFPDSSSTDTQYF.

The chain couples TRBV5-1 to TRBJ2-7; maybe TRBD1 (5 bases). Between the trimmed V and J ends, which lost 4 bases and 1 base, there was a span of 9 bases. The CDR3 has 13 amino acids. Germline V gene data show CDR1 as SGHRS and CDR2 as YFSETQ. The CDR3 protein is CASSERTSYEQYF. In DNA form, the CDR3 reads TGCGCCAGCAGCGAACGGACATCCTACGAGCAGTACTTC.

V gene TRBV4-3 combines with J gene TRBJ1-4; tentatively, D is TRBD1 (5 bases). The V gene's germline CDR1 is LGHNA and CDR2 YSLEER. V was clipped by 0 bases and J by 8 bases, with 16 bases between them. This CDR3 comprises 16 residues. The CDR3 DNA reads TGCGCCAGCAGCCAAGACGTGGGTTACAGGCAAGAAAAACTGTTTTTT. Encoded protein: CASSQDVGYRQEKLFF.

The V call is TRBV18, the J call TRBJ1-2; 8 bases agree with TRBD1. V lost 1 base, J lost 5 bases, and 3 bases stayed unmatched. This CDR3 spans 14 amino acids. The germline CDR1 and CDR2 sequences are KGHSH and LQKENI. Written as DNA, the CDR3 is TGTGCCAGCTCACCACAAGACAGGGGTTATGGCTACACCTTC. Its protein product is CASSPQDRGYGYTF.

The sample holds one count of this clone. This chain joins TRBV5-4 and TRBJ1-4, with D tentatively TRBD1 (6 bases). Germline V gene lookup returns CDR1 SGHNT and CDR2 YYREEE (reference sequence). The CDR3 consists of 15 residues. Trimming pared 0 bases from V and 7 bases from J, leaving 13 bases between. This chain's CDR3 is CASSLGPGESEKLFF. The CDR3 DNA follows: TGTGCCAGCAGCTTGGGGCCAGGGGAAAGTGAAAAACTGTTTTTT.

This clone occurred once. The CDR3 here is CASSQATSGGYKRSYNEQFF. For the CDR3, the DNA is TGCGCCAGCAGCCAAGCGACTAGCGGGGGTTACAAGAGGTCCTACAATGAGCAGTTCTTC. V usage is TRBV4-3 and J usage is TRBJ2-1; 12 bases match TRBD2. CDR1 is LGHNA, CDR2 YSLEER, per germline. The CDR3 totals 20 residues. J was trimmed by 1 base and V by 1 base; bases with no gene match: 11.

This clone was seen only once. J is TRBJ2-6 and V is TRBV9; tentatively, D is TRBD2 (5 bases). The CDR3 loop spans 19 amino acids. Germline loops: CDR1 SGDLS, CDR2 YYNGEE. Trimming cost V 0 bases and J 1 base, with 17 bases left between them. CDR3 residues: CASSVGGRSALSGANVLTF. In DNA, the CDR3 is TGTGCCAGCAGCGTAGGTGGGAGAAGCGCGTTGTCTGGGGCCAACGTCCTGACTTTC. The full variable domain, rest sourced from reference TRBV9 and TRBJ2-6, is DSGVTQTPKHLITATGQRVTLRCSPRSGDLSVYWYQQSLDQGLQFLIQYYNGEERAKGNILERFSAQQFPDLHSELNLSSLELGDSALYFCASSVGGRSALSGANVLTFGAGSRLTVL.

The chain combines TRBV10-3 with TRBJ2-7; D is uncertain. This CDR3 has 13 amino acids. Germline CDR1 reads ENHRY; CDR2 reads SYGVKD. V lost 10 bases and J lost 3, with 16 bases in between. This CDR3 is CATSRPGGYEQYF. CDR3 DNA sequence: TGTGCCACCTCCCGGCCGGGTGGCTACGAGCAGTACTTC.

The chain combines TRBV7-9 with TRBJ1-1; 7 bases align to TRBD1. V lost 2 bases and J lost 6; bases outside the gene matches: 6. The germline V gene encodes CDR1 SEHNR and CDR2 FQNEAQ (reference sequence). This CDR3 contains 14 residues. This CDR3 is CASSLRQGLAEAFF. The CDR3 DNA follows: TGTGCCAGCAGCTTAAGACAGGGTTTGGCTGAAGCTTTCTTT.

This chain connects TRBV28 to TRBJ1-2, with TRBD1 identical over 7 bases. This CDR3 is built from 17 residues. After removal of 4 bases from V and 4 bases from J, the junction contained 15 bases not matched to a gene. Looked up from germline, CDR1 is MDHEN and CDR2 is SYDVKM. This chain's CDR3 is CASSSHIMLDRAYGYTF. The CDR3 DNA reads TGTGCCAGCAGTTCCCACATAATGCTAGACAGGGCCTATGGCTACACCTTC.

The chain couples TRBV5-4 to TRBJ1-2; D is ambiguous. Germline V gene data show CDR1 as SGHNT and CDR2 as YYREEE (reference sequence). The CDR3 consists of 14 residues. Trimming shortened V by 0 bases and J by 0 bases, and 6 bases separated the two germline ends. Written as DNA, the CDR3 is TGTGCCAGCAGCTTGGAGCCAACTAACTATGGCTACACCTTC. This encodes CASSLEPTNYGYTF.

The chain employs TRBV3-1 (or the pseudogene TRBV3-2) and TRBJ2-2; 7 nucleotides line up with TRBD2. The length of the CDR3 is 16 residues. After removal of 5 bases from V and 4 bases from J, the junction contained 10 bases not matched to a gene. The germline CDR1 and CDR2 sequences are LGHDT and YNNKEL (reference sequence). CDR3 in DNA: TGTGCCAGCAGCTCCCGAGCAGCGGGGCGCACCGGGGAGCTGTTTTTT. It encodes CASSSRAAGRTGELFF.

This chain uses TRBV7-2 with TRBJ1-6; 10 bases agree with TRBD1. The CDR3 runs 15 residues. In germline, CDR1 is SGHTA, CDR2 FQGNSA. The V gene end was trimmed by 5 bases and the J gene end by 8 bases; junction bases not matched to a gene: 6. For the CDR3, the DNA is TGTGCCAGCAGCACGCGACAGGGGGCAGATTCACCCCTCCACTTT. Translating it yields CASSTRQGADSPLHF.

The chain employs TRBV11-2 and TRBJ2-1; no definite D call. V was cut by 0 bases and J by 4 bases, with 13 bases left in between. The CDR3 consists of 16 residues. Germline V gene lookup returns CDR1 SGHAT and CDR2 FQNNGV. The CDR3 spells CASSLERHSQYNEQFF. The CDR3 coding sequence is TGTGCCAGCAGCTTAGAAAGGCACAGCCAATACAATGAGCAGTTCTTC.

V and J are TRBV5-1 and TRBJ2-3; D uncertain. CDR1 and CDR2 from the germline V gene are SGHRS and YFSETQ. This CDR3 spans 15 amino acids. V was clipped by 1 base and J by 0 bases, with 9 bases between them. The CDR3 nucleotides are TGCGCCAGCAGCTTGAACGGCGGAAGCACAGATACGCAGTATTTT. This codes for CASSLNGGSTDTQYF.

This chain links TRBV7-9 with TRBJ2-6; perhaps TRBD1 as D (6 bases). In germline, CDR1 is SEHNR, CDR2 FQNEAQ (reference sequence). The CDR3 sequence is 16 residues long. Between the trimmed V and J ends, which lost 1 base and 2 bases, there was a span of 9 bases. CDR3 region: CASSLDRAPGANVLTF. CDR3 sequence (DNA): TGTGCCAGCAGCTTAGACAGGGCCCCTGGGGCCAACGTCCTGACTTTC.